This TCR beta chain was documented in a study of CD8 T cells in ankylosing spondylitis (TCRdb year 2017). With regard to the full study: T cell receptor beta repertoires were profiled in healthy donors and ankylosing spondylitis patients so that disease-linked TCR variants could be found. In total, the full study cohort was made up of 95 to 110 healthy donors and roughly 27 ankylosing spondylitis patients. Samples of peripheral blood were taken, and for ankylosing spondylitis patients, synovial fluid was collected as well.

Study-wide findings and limitations: Some motif variants were previously reported in synovial fluid and blood of reactive arthritis patients, suggesting common disease-initiation mechanisms. The disease-linked clones were reported as significantly enriched in matched synovial fluid samples from ankylosing spondylitis patients. A TCR beta motif made up of 7 to 9 highly homologous amino acid variants appeared to be characteristic of blood from ankylosing spondylitis patients. A CD8+ phenotype was shown by the disease-linked clones, which were found at relatively low frequencies in peripheral blood.

The CDR3 spans 14 residues, from the cysteine through the phenylalanine. Only the CDR3 region is kept as DNA, spanning 42 bases read in frame from base 1. The germline V end is reduced by 4 bases and the J end by 5 bases; junction bases left unmatched: 6. Of note for this clonotype: Its antigen is not yet known. No much larger clone exists at a distance of one base, and base qualities are not known.

Sequencing relied on an Illumina HiSeq 2500. Quantitative 5'-RACE with molecular barcodes was the method used to prepare the TCR beta libraries. The authors' analysis ran thus. To identify disease-linked TCR variants, a new computational method was used, one built on a probabilistic model of VDJ rearrangement. The public reads were run again by TCRdb, first through fastp at Q25 and then through MiXCR, and only productive beta chains were kept. Rows are combined by CDR3 protein, so each entry shows the most common genes and DNA. TCRdb's processing, not the study's, gives the V and J calls here. This sample is represented by 300,000 to 350,000 distinct CDR3 sequences; 20% to 25% of them were singletons. In total, the top ten clones hold approximately 3.7% of the sample.

This TCR derives from a female donor with ankylosing spondylitis or in good health (not recorded which). The rearranged segments are TRBV12-3 or TRBV12-4 and TRBJ2-5; 8 bases in the junction line up with TRBD1. Sequencing input: blood, either unsorted or a sorted T cell fraction (not recorded which). The CDR3 reads as follows: CASSSSGGHETQYF. The DNA sequence is as follows: TGTGCCAGCAGTTCCTCAGGGGGCCACGAGACCCAGTACTTC.